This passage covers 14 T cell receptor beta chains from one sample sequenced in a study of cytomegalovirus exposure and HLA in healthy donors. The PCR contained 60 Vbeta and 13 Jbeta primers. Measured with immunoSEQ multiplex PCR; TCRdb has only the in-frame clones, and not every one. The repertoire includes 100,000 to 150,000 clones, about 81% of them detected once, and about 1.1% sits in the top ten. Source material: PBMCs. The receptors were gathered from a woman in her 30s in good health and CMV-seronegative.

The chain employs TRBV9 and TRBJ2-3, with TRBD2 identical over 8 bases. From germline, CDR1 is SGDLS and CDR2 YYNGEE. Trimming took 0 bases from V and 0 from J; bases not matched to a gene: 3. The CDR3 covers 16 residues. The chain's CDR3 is CASSVATSVSTDTQYF. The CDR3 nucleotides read TGTGCCAGCAGCGTAGCGACTAGCGTGAGCACAGATACGCAGTATTTT.

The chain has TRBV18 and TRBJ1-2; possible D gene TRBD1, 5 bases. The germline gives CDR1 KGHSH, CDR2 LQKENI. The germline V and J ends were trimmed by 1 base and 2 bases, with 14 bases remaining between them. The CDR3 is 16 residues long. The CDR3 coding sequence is TGTGCCAGCTCACCACGGACACAAGGGGCGAACTATGGCTACACCTTC. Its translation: CASSPRTQGANYGYTF.

The CDR3 protein is CASSWTSGDNEQFF. In DNA, the CDR3 is TGTGCCAGCAGCTGGACCTCGGGGGACAATGAGCAGTTCTTC. The rearrangement joins TRBV7-3 to TRBJ2-1, with D perhaps matching TRBD2 (6 bases). The germline V gene has CDR1 SGHTA and CDR2 FQGTGA. CDR3 length equals 14 residues. The V and J ends lost 4 bases and 5 bases respectively, with 12 bases between them.

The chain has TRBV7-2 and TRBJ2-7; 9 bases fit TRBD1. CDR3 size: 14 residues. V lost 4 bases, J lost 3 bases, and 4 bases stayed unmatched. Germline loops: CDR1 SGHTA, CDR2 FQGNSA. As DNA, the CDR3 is TGTGCCAGCAGCTCCCCGGGACAGGGCTACGAGCAGTACTTC. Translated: CASSSPGQGYEQYF.

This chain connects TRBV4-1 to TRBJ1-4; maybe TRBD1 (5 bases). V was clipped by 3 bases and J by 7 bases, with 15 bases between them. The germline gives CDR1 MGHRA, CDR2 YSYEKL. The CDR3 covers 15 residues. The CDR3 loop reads CASSQAGYSSEKLFF. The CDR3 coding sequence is TGCGCCAGCAGCCAGGCAGGGTACTCAAGTGAAAAACTGTTTTTT.

CDR3 sequence (DNA): TGTGCCACCAGCAGGTGGGGACGGGAGGAGTATGGCTACACCTTC. It yields the protein CATSRWGREEYGYTF. V gene TRBV15 combines with J gene TRBJ1-2; possibly TRBD1 for D (5 bases). Germline CDR1 reads LNHNV; CDR2 reads YYDKDF (reference sequence). This CDR3 spans 15 amino acids. Trimming cost V 3 bases and J 5 bases, with 16 bases left between them. Variable domain in full (rest from reference TRBV15 and TRBJ1-2): DAMVIQNPRYQVTQFGKPVTLSCSQTLNHNVMYWYQQKSSQAPKLLFHYYDKDFNNEADTPDNFQSRRPNTSFCFLDIRSPGLGDTAMYLCATSRWGREEYGYTFGSGTRLTVV.

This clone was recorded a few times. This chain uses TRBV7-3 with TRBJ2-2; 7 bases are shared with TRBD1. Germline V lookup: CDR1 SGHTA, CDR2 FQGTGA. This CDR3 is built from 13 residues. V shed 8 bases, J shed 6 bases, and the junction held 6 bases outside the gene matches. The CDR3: CASRGQGAGELFF. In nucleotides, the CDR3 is TGTGCCAGCCGCGGTCAGGGGGCCGGGGAGCTGTTTTTT.

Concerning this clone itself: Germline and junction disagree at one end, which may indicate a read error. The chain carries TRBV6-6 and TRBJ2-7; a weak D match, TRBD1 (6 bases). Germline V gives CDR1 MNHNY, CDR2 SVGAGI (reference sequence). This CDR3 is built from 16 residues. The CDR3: CASSDSGQPRSYEQYF. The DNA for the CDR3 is TGTGCCAGCAGTGACTCTGGACAGCCCCGCTCCTACGAGCAGTACTTC.

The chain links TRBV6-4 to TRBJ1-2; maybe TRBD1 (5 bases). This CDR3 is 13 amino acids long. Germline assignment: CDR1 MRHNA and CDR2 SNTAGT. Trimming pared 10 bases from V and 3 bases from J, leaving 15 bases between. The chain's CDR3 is CAILPQGHYGYTF. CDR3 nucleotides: TGTGCCATCCTACCCCAGGGCCACTATGGCTACACCTTC.

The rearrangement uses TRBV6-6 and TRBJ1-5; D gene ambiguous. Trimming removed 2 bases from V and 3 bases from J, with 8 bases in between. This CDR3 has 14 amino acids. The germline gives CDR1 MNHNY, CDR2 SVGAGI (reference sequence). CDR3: CASSYVSVNQPQHF. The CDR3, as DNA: TGTGCCAGCAGTTACGTATCGGTCAATCAGCCCCAGCATTTT.

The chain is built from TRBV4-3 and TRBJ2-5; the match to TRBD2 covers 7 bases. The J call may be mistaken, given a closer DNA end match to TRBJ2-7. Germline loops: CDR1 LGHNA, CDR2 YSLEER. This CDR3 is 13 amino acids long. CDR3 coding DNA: TGCGCCAGCAGTTGGGGGACTACTGGCGAGCAGTACTTC. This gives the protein CASSWGTTGEQYF.

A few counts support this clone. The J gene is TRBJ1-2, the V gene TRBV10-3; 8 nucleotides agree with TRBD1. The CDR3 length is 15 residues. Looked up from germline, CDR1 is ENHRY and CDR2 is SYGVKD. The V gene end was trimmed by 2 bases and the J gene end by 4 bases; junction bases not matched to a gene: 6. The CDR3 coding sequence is TGTGCCATCAGTGAGATGGGGGACAGGAGCTATGGCTACACCTTC. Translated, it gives CAISEMGDRSYGYTF.

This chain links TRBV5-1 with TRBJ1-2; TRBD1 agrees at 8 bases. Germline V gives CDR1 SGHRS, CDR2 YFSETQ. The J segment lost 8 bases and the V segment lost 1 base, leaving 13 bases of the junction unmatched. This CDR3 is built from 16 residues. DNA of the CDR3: TGCGCCAGCAGCTTGATTGGCAGTGGACAGGGTGAAGGCTACACCTTC. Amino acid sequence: CASSLIGSGQGEGYTF.

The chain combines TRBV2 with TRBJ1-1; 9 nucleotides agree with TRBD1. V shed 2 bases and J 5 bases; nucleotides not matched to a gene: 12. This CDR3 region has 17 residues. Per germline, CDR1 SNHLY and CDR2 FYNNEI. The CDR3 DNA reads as TGTGCCAGCAGTGAATTCCCGGGACAGGGACTAGGGACTGAAGCTTTCTTT. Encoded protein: CASSEFPGQGLGTEAFF.